The 29 T cell receptor beta chains reported below all come from one sample, sequenced in a study of T cell responses to AZD1222 COVID-19 vaccine. Only in-frame clones appear in the TCRdb table, and some are missing; sequencing was by immunoSEQ multiplex PCR. The sample has fewer than 110,000 clones; 86% are singletons. The sequences come from peripheral blood, collected on day 0 of AZD1222 vaccination. The receptors originated from an adult in good health.

The rearrangement joins TRBV28 to TRBJ1-1, with TRBD1 as a possible D gene (5 bases). Germline CDR1 MDHEN, CDR2 SYDVKM. The CDR3 has 13 residues. V dropped 7 bases and J dropped 7 bases, with 16 bases sitting between them. CDR3 sequence: CASTSLGGNEAFF. CDR3 bases: TGTGCCAGCACCTCTCTCGGGGGGAATGAAGCTTTCTTT.

The V call is TRBV4-3, the J call TRBJ2-7, with D unclear. Trimming took off 1 base at V and 3 bases at J, with 10 bases between the two ends. The germline gives CDR1 LGHNA, CDR2 YSLEER. This CDR3 has 14 residues. This CDR3 is CASSQGSPHYEQYF. Here the CDR3 DNA reads TGCGCCAGCAGCCAAGGGTCCCCCCACTACGAGCAGTACTTC.

The V gene is TRBV5-6, the J gene TRBJ2-7; maybe TRBD2 (6 bases). The CDR3 spans 19 residues. Trimming shortened V by 1 base and J by 2 bases, and 25 bases separated the two germline ends. Per germline, CDR1 SGHDT and CDR2 YYEEEE. CDR3 bases: TGTGCCAGCAGCTTGCGCTTCCGGGGCCCGGGACTCTCAGCCTACGAGCAGTACTTC. It yields the protein CASSLRFRGPGLSAYEQYF. The full variable domain, completed using reference TRBV5-6 and TRBJ2-7, is DAGVTQSPTHLIKTRGQQVTLRCSPKSGHDTVSWYQQALGQGPQFIFQYYEEEERQRGNFPDRFSGHQFPNYSSELNVNALLLGDSALYLCASSLRFRGPGLSAYEQYFGPGTRLTVT.

This rearrangement joins TRBV19 to TRBJ2-3, with 8 bases fitting TRBD2. CDR1 LNHDA and CDR2 SQIVND come from the germline V gene (reference sequence). The CDR3 sequence is 16 residues long. V gave up 4 bases and J gave up 2 bases; unmatched junction bases: 8. The CDR3 coding sequence is TGTGCCAGTAGTACTCGTCCGGGAGGGCCCACAGATACGCAGTATTTT. Amino acids: CASSTRPGGPTDTQYF.

CDR3 region: CASSVGPGAINYGYTF. The CDR3 DNA sequence: TGTGCCAGCAGCGTAGGTCCAGGGGCAATTAACTATGGCTACACCTTC. The chain couples TRBV9 to TRBJ1-2, with a weak D call TRBD1 (6 bases). The CDR3 has 16 residues. CDR1 SGDLS and CDR2 YYNGEE come from the germline V gene. The ends were cut back, 0 bases at V and 1 base at J, with 13 bases in the middle.

CDR3: CASGMDRALGNEQFF. CDR3 DNA sequence: TGTGCCAGTGGGATGGACAGGGCCCTAGGAAATGAGCAGTTCTTC. The chain uses TRBV7-9 and TRBJ2-1; TRBD1 aligns across 8 bases. With V trimmed by 9 bases and J by 7 bases, 14 bases remained unmatched. The CDR3 runs 15 residues. The germline V gene has CDR1 SEHNR and CDR2 FQNEAQ (reference sequence).

The rearrangement joins TRBV24-1 to TRBJ1-1; the D is unclear. The CDR3 sequence is 12 residues long. Germline values: CDR1 KGHDR, CDR2 SFDVKD. V gave up 9 bases and J gave up 1 base, with 8 bases separating them. CDR3: CATAGQNTEAFF. In DNA form, the CDR3 reads TGTGCCACCGCCGGCCAGAACACTGAAGCTTTCTTT.

Regarding this clone: Other DNA sequences in the same sample also yield this CDR3. The gene calls are TRBV28 and TRBJ2-7; D is unresolved. The CDR3 contains 12 residues. In germline, CDR1 is MDHEN, CDR2 SYDVKM. Trimming removed 6 bases from V and 2 bases from J, with 8 bases in between. CDR3 coding DNA: TGTGCCAGCAGGGACGGAACCTACGAGCAGTACTTC. Amino acid sequence: CASRDGTYEQYF.

This chain uses TRBV28 with TRBJ2-1, with a possible D match to TRBD2 (6 bases). Germline assignment: CDR1 MDHEN and CDR2 SYDVKM. The CDR3 totals 12 residues. Trimming removed 2 bases at V and 12 bases at J, with 11 bases between. The CDR3 nucleotides are TGTGCCAGCAGTTTAGTGCGGGGTGGGCAGTTCTTC. Protein product: CASSLVRGGQFF. The full variable domain, rest sourced from reference TRBV28 and TRBJ2-1, is DVKVTQSSRYLVKRTGEKVFLECVQDMDHENMFWYRQDPGLGLRLIYFSYDVKMKEKGDIPEGYSVSREKKERFSLILESASTNQTSMYLCASSLVRGGQFFGPGTRLTVL.

The chain employs TRBV4-3 and TRBJ1-6, with D perhaps matching TRBD1 (5 bases). The CDR3 contains 16 residues. V was pared by 3 bases and J by 3 bases, with 12 bases between. Germline values: CDR1 LGHNA, CDR2 YSLEER. The CDR3 is CASSQRDVVYNSPLHF. CDR3 in DNA: TGCGCCAGCAGCCAGCGGGACGTCGTCTATAATTCACCCCTCCACTTT.

The chain couples TRBV30 to TRBJ2-5, with 15 bases lining up with TRBD2. The CDR3 is 14 amino acids. The germline CDR1 and CDR2 sequences are GTSNPN and SVGIG (reference sequence). CDR3 sequence (DNA): TGTGCGAGGACTAGCGGGAGGGCCCGGGAGACCCAGTACTTC. Translated: CARTSGRARETQYF. Filled out from reference TRBV30 and TRBJ2-5, the complete variable domain reads SQTIHQWPATLVQPVGSPLSLECTVEGTSNPNLYWYRQAAGRGLQLLFYSVGIGQISSEVPQNLSASRPQDRQFILSSKKLLLSDSGFYLCARTSGRARETQYFGPGTRLLVL.

Relative to its sample, this clone is medium-sized (0.01 to 0.1%). The chain carries TRBV9 and TRBJ1-1; possible D gene TRBD1, 5 bases. Per germline, CDR1 SGDLS and CDR2 YYNGEE. The CDR3 runs to 17 residues. Trimming cost V 0 bases and J 0 bases, with 15 bases left between them. The CDR3 loop reads CASSVAGTAALNTEAFF. For the CDR3, the DNA is TGTGCCAGCAGCGTAGCAGGGACGGCAGCTTTGAACACTGAAGCTTTCTTT.

The chain joins TRBV27 to TRBJ2-7; no reliable D call. Looked up from germline, CDR1 is MNHEY and CDR2 is SMNVEV (reference sequence). Trimming removed 2 bases from V and 3 bases from J, with 20 bases in between. The CDR3 runs to 17 residues. The CDR3 DNA reads TGTGCCAGCAGTTTAACCCCGGCAGGAATCGGGTTCTACGAGCAGTACTTC. It is translated as CASSLTPAGIGFYEQYF.

The chain employs TRBV11-3 and TRBJ1-1, with no clear D. The germline V gene has CDR1 SGHNT and CDR2 YENEEA. The CDR3 runs to 13 residues. Trimming left V 1 base short and J 3 bases short, with 6 bases between. CDR3 in DNA: TGTGCCAGCAGCTTAGGTGCCGACACTGAAGCTTTCTTT. This translates into CASSLGADTEAFF.

The chain is built from TRBV11-2 and TRBJ1-2; D uncertain. Germline V gene data show CDR1 as SGHAT and CDR2 as FQNNGV. V was shortened by 1 base and J by 1 base, with 10 bases between the two germline ends. The CDR3 runs 15 residues. The CDR3 DNA reads as TGTGCCAGCAGCTTAGTGCCGGGGATTAACTATGGCTACACCTTC. Translated, it gives CASSLVPGINYGYTF.

The sample holds one count of this clone. CDR3 protein: CASSNRDRATEAFF. In DNA form, the CDR3 reads TGTGCCAGTAGCAACCGGGACAGGGCCACTGAAGCTTTCTTT. V is TRBV19 and J is TRBJ1-1; 9 positions match TRBD1. CDR1 and CDR2 (germline): LNHDA, SQIVND (reference sequence). The CDR3 has 14 amino acids. Trimming at V came to 6 bases and at J to 4 bases, leaving 6 bases not matched to a gene.

In nucleotides, the CDR3 is TGCGCCAGCAGCCAAGATAAGAGGACACTTAACTATGGCTACACCTTC. Its protein is CASSQDKRTLNYGYTF. The V and J genes are TRBV4-3 and TRBJ1-2; perhaps TRBD1 as D (5 bases). Germline assignment: CDR1 LGHNA and CDR2 YSLEER. CDR3 size: 16 residues. V lost 0 bases and J lost 1, with 12 bases in between.

The genes are TRBV10-3 and TRBJ1-2; 9 nucleotides line up with TRBD1. From germline, CDR1 is ENHRY and CDR2 SYGVKD. The junction had 13 bases not matched to a gene; V was cut back by 2 bases and J by 3 bases. This CDR3 contains 18 residues. CDR3: CAISEGPGTGRVYYGYTF. Here the CDR3 DNA reads TGTGCCATCAGTGAGGGTCCCGGGACAGGGAGGGTCTACTATGGCTACACCTTC.

In DNA, the CDR3 is TGTGCCAGCAGTCCTACCGGACAGGGGCCTACCTACGAGCAGTACTTC. Translation gives CASSPTGQGPTYEQYF. The V call is TRBV28, the J call TRBJ2-7; TRBD1 agrees at 9 bases. Germline V gene lookup returns CDR1 MDHEN and CDR2 SYDVKM. The CDR3 has 16 amino acids. V gave up 5 bases and J gave up 2 bases; unmatched junction bases: 10.

A single count supports this clone. The chain employs TRBV20-1 and TRBJ2-5; the match to TRBD1 covers 9 bases. The germline V gene has CDR1 DFQATT and CDR2 SNEGSKA (reference sequence). Losses at the gene ends were 3 bases for V and 2 bases for J; bases not matched to a gene: 4. This CDR3 spans 14 amino acids. CDR3 in DNA: TGCAGTGCTAGTTCCGACAGGGGGCAAGAGACCCAGTACTTC. Its translation: CSASSDRGQETQYF.

This clone showed up just once. V is TRBV21-1 and J is TRBJ1-5. TRBV21-1 is annotated as a pseudogene. The CDR3 is 18 amino acids. The CDR3 DNA reads as TGTGCCAGCAGCAACCACAGGGAGGGGAATATTGGCAATCAGCCCCAGCATTTT. Amino acids: CASSNHREGNIGNQPQHF.

The chain has TRBV12-5 and TRBJ2-1; D is undetermined. The CDR3 runs 14 residues. Trimming stripped 1 base from V and 0 bases from J, with 4 bases between. Per the germline V gene, CDR1 is LGHNT and CDR2 is FRNRAP. The CDR3 here is CASGLGRSYNEQFF. The DNA of the CDR3 is TGTGCTAGTGGTTTGGGGCGCTCCTACAATGAGCAGTTCTTC.

The V and J genes are TRBV19 and TRBJ1-4; 7 bases agree with TRBD1. V lost 7 bases to trimming and J lost 0 bases; unmatched junction nucleotides: 5. This CDR3 contains 15 residues. From germline, CDR1 is LNHDA and CDR2 SQIVND (reference sequence). The CDR3 spells CASNNRGATNEKLFF. The CDR3 nucleotides are TGTGCCAGTAATAACAGGGGAGCAACTAATGAAAAACTGTTTTTT. Based on the CDR3 plus reference TRBV19 and TRBJ1-4, the full variable domain is DGGITQSPKYLFRKEGQNVTLSCEQNLNHDAMYWYRQDPGQGLRLIYYSQIVNDFQKGDIAEGYSVSREKKESFPLTVTSAQKNPTAFYLCASNNRGATNEKLFFGSGTQLSVL.

The V and J genes are TRBV27 and TRBJ2-7; 7 bases line up with TRBD2. V dropped 1 base and J dropped 0; count of bases not matched to a gene: 3. CDR3 length equals 15 residues. CDR1 is MNHEY and CDR2 is SMNVEV in the germline V gene (reference sequence). The CDR3 reads CASSLYPSGSYEQYF. CDR3 DNA sequence: TGTGCCAGCAGTTTATACCCTAGCGGCTCCTACGAGCAGTACTTC.

This chain links TRBV10-1 with TRBJ1-2, with unresolved D. The ends were cut back, 6 bases at V and 0 bases at J, with 17 bases in the middle. The CDR3 runs 16 residues. Germline V CDR1 and CDR2: WNHNN, SYGVQD (reference sequence). The DNA for the CDR3 is TGCGCCAGCAGCTTAGCCAGGTTTGCCTCTAACTATGGCTACACCTTC. It is translated as CASSLARFASNYGYTF.

The gene calls are TRBV28 and TRBJ1-2, with D perhaps matching TRBD1 (6 bases). CDR1 is MDHEN and CDR2 is SYDVKM in the germline V gene. The CDR3 contains 15 residues. With 1 base removed from V and 11 bases from J, the gap between germline ends came to 20 bases. The CDR3: CASSLYGGPPGGYTF. The DNA of the CDR3 is TGTGCCAGCAGTTTATACGGGGGGCCCCCGGGTGGGTACACCTTC.

The chain is built from TRBV5-4 and TRBJ1-1, with D possibly TRBD1 on 6 matching bases. Germline assignment: CDR1 SGHNT and CDR2 YYREEE (reference sequence). The V gene lost 0 bases and the J gene lost 4 bases, with 13 bases spanning the gap. CDR3 length: 15 residues. Here the CDR3 reads CASSLGGTPTTEAFF. As DNA, the CDR3 is TGTGCCAGCAGCTTGGGGGGGACACCGACCACTGAAGCTTTCTTT.

The chain employs TRBV30 and TRBJ2-1; D call uncertain. Trimming removed 1 base at V and 14 bases at J, with 18 bases between. CDR1 is GTSNPN, CDR2 SVGIG, per germline (reference sequence). This CDR3 is built from 13 residues. DNA for the CDR3: TGTGCCTGGAGTGGGCCAGCTCCGCAACCCGAGTTCTTC. The encoded protein is CAWSGPAPQPEFF.

The chain has TRBV4-3 and TRBJ1-1; 9 bases line up with TRBD1. Germline loops: CDR1 LGHNA, CDR2 YSLEER. This CDR3 has 14 residues. With 1 base clipped from V and 4 bases from J, the junction kept 1 base outside the gene matches. The DNA for the CDR3 is TGCGCCAGCAGCCAAGCGACAGGGGGCACTGAAGCTTTCTTT. Protein sequence: CASSQATGGTEAFF.